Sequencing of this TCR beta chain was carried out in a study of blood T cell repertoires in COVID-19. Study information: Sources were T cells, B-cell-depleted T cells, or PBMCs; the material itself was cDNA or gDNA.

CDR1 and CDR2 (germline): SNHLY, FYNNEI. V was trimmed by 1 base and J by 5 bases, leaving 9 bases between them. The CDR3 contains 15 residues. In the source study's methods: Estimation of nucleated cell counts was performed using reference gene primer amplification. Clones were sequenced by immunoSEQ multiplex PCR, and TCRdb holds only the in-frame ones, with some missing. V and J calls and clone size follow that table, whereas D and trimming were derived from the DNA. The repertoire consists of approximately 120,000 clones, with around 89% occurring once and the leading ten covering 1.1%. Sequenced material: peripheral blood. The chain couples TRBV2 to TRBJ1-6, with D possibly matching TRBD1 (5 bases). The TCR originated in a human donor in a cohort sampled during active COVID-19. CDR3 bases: TGTGCCAGCAGTGAAGAAAGGGGAAATAATTCACCCCTCCACTTT. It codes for CASSEERGNNSPLHF.